A single sample gave rise to the 17 T cell receptor beta chains below, sequenced in a study of metastatic and nonmetastatic thyroid tumors. No treatment of any kind had been given to any patient before thyroid surgery. MiXCR re-clonotyped the PCR reads for TCRdb. The sample records 20,000 or so clones, 30% to 35% being singletons. Sequencing was performed on adjacent normal tissue. These receptors came from a female donor with papillary thyroid cancer or a benign thyroid nodule (not recorded which). Some clones in this sample may be carry-over from other donors' samples.

The chain combines TRBV7-8 with TRBJ1-2, with 11 bases identical to TRBD1. Trimming removed 1 base from V and 5 bases from J; junction bases left unmatched: 6. CDR1 and CDR2 (germline): SGHVS, FQNEAQ. This CDR3 contains 16 residues. Written as DNA, the CDR3 is TGTGCCAGCAGCTTAGGGCTTGGGACAGGGGGTTATGGCTACACCTTC. The encoded protein is CASSLGLGTGGYGYTF.

This chain connects TRBV10-1 to TRBJ1-5; possibly TRBD1 for D (5 bases). V was pared by 7 bases and J by 0 bases, with 25 bases between. Looked up from germline, CDR1 is WNHNN and CDR2 is SYGVQD (reference sequence). The CDR3 spans 19 residues. CDR3 sequence (DNA): TGCGCCAGCACTCTCAGGGCAGTAATGGGAAGATATAGCAATCAGCCCCAGCATTTT. Its protein is CASTLRAVMGRYSNQPQHF.

The chain combines TRBV5-1 with TRBJ2-5, with TRBD1 identical over 7 bases. The V and J ends lost 3 bases and 4 bases, in that order; junction bases with no gene match: 6. CDR3 size: 14 residues. Looked up from germline, CDR1 is SGHRS and CDR2 is YFSETQ. DNA of the CDR3: TGCGCCAGCAGCTGGAACAGGGGAGCAGAGACCCAGTACTTC. It codes for CASSWNRGAETQYF. The variable domain in full, completed from reference TRBV5-1 and TRBJ2-5, reads KAGVTQTPRYLIKTRGQQVTLSCSPISGHRSVSWYQQTPGQGLQFLFEYFSETQRNKGNFPGRFSGRQFSNSRSEMNVSTLELGDSALYLCASSWNRGAETQYFGPGTRLLVL.

Worth noting for this clone: An end of the junction differs from the germline gene, which may be a read error. This chain connects TRBV6-1 to TRBJ1-2; D possibly corresponds to TRBD1 (6 bases). CDR3 length equals 13 residues. From germline, CDR1 is MNHNS and CDR2 SASEGT. CDR3 in amino acids: CTSSGGPGVGYTF. CDR3 in DNA: TGTACCAGCAGTGGGGGACCAGGGGTTGGCTACACGTTC.

The rearrangement joins TRBV20-1 to TRBJ2-5; TRBD1 matches 7 bases. The V gene's germline CDR1 is DFQATT and CDR2 SNEGSKA (reference sequence). The CDR3 runs 14 residues. As DNA, the CDR3 is TGCAGCTTACCCCCCGACAGGGTGGTGGAGACCCAGTACTTC. This gives the protein CSLPPDRVVETQYF.

The chain joins TRBV6-1 to TRBJ2-5, with 13 bases lining up with TRBD2. The J segment lost 0 bases and the V segment lost 4 bases, leaving 11 bases of the junction unmatched. The germline CDR1 and CDR2 sequences are MNHNS and SASEGT. The CDR3 loop spans 19 amino acids. CDR3: CASSGSILAGGTYQETQYF. The CDR3 bases are TGTGCCAGCAGTGGATCAATACTAGCGGGGGGGACGTACCAAGAGACCCAGTACTTC.

This clone counts as medium-sized. J is TRBJ1-2 and V is TRBV12-3 or TRBV12-4; D gene unclear. V was clipped by 0 bases and J by 0 bases, with 2 bases between them. The CDR3 covers 13 residues. CDR3 sequence (DNA): TGTGCCAGCAGTTTAGCAACTAACTATGGCTACACCTTC. It specifies CASSLATNYGYTF.

This clone was detected ten times or more. V usage is TRBV25-1 and J usage is TRBJ2-3; 7 bases line up with TRBD1. The junction had 19 bases not matched to a gene; V was cut back by 4 bases and J by 3 bases. From germline, CDR1 is MGHDK and CDR2 SYGVNS. CDR3 length equals 19 residues. Here the CDR3 DNA reads TGTGCCAGCAGTGTCTTTGTTTCTGGTGGACAGGAAAGAACAGATACGCAGTATTTT. This encodes CASSVFVSGGQERTDTQYF.

The chain carries TRBV6-2 or TRBV6-3 and TRBJ1-6; tentatively, D is TRBD1 (5 bases). The germline CDR1 and CDR2 sequences are MNHEY and SVGEGT. This CDR3 comprises 14 residues. The V end was cut by 6 bases, the J end by 6 bases, with 12 bases between. The CDR3 sequence is CASSEGLFNSPLHF. The CDR3 coding sequence is TGTGCCAGCAGCGAGGGACTGTTTAATTCACCCCTCCACTTT.

The J gene is TRBJ1-1, the V gene TRBV20-1; D is unclear. This CDR3 has 14 amino acids. The germline V and J ends were trimmed by 0 bases and 1 base, with 9 bases remaining between them. Germline loops: CDR1 DFQATT, CDR2 SNEGSKA (reference sequence). This chain's CDR3 is CSARDPSSNTEAFF. The DNA for the CDR3 is TGCAGTGCTAGAGATCCCAGTTCGAACACTGAAGCTTTCTTT.

The chain links TRBV2 to TRBJ2-6, with D perhaps matching TRBD1 or TRBD2 (5 bases each). The CDR3 is 19 amino acids. V was clipped by 0 bases and J by 5 bases, with 20 bases between them. Germline CDR1 SNHLY, CDR2 FYNNEI. The CDR3 loop reads CASSEANGAFGSWANVLTF. The CDR3 coding sequence is TGTGCCAGCAGTGAAGCAAACGGGGCCTTCGGATCTTGGGCCAACGTCCTGACTTTC.

At least ten counts were recorded for this clone. The chain recombines TRBV29-1 with TRBJ1-3; possible D gene TRBD1, 6 bases. V was clipped by 7 bases and J by 4 bases, with 11 bases between them. Germline V CDR1 and CDR2: SQVTM, ANQGSEA. This CDR3 has 12 residues. DNA for the CDR3: TGCAGCGGAAACAGGGAAGGAAACACCATATATTTT. Protein: CSGNREGNTIYF.

By share, this clone ranks as medium-sized. The chain couples TRBV12-3 or TRBV12-4 to TRBJ2-2, with no clear D. The CDR3 is made up of 13 amino acids. Trimming removed 5 bases at V and 6 bases at J, with 10 bases between. The CDR3 DNA reads as TGTGCCAGCAGTCCCGGGTTGGCCGGGGAGCTGTTTTTT. Its protein is CASSPGLAGELFF.

This clone was seen at least ten times. The chain links TRBV5-6 to TRBJ2-5; tentatively, D is TRBD2 (5 bases). Trimming removed 5 bases at V and 3 bases at J, with 17 bases between. This CDR3 has 15 amino acids. CDR1 and CDR2 from the germline V gene are SGHDT and YYEEEE. The CDR3 reads CASSRQLDGKETQYF. CDR3 DNA sequence: TGTGCCAGCAGTCGCCAGTTAGACGGGAAAGAGACCCAGTACTTC.

V usage is TRBV5-6 and J usage is TRBJ1-1; D unclear. The V gene's germline CDR1 is SGHDT and CDR2 YYEEEE. CDR3 length: 14 amino acids. The V end lost 0 bases, the J end lost 0 bases, and 6 bases lay between the germline ends. This CDR3 reads CASSLDTVNTEAFF. The CDR3 DNA follows: TGTGCCAGCAGCTTGGATACTGTGAACACTGAAGCTTTCTTT.

In its sample, this clone was seen many times. The chain uses TRBV12-3 or TRBV12-4 and TRBJ1-5; D remains unclear. The CDR3 extends over 14 amino acids. The V and J ends lost 1 base and 0 bases respectively, with 4 bases between them. CDR3 coding DNA: TGTGCCAGCAGTTTAGATGTTAGCAATCAGCCCCAGCATTTT. The encoded protein is CASSLDVSNQPQHF.

This chain connects TRBV5-8 to TRBJ2-7; D is unclear. The CDR3 has 15 amino acids. V lost 2 bases and J lost 1, with 13 bases in between. The germline V gene encodes CDR1 SGHTS and CDR2 YDEGEE. CDR3 sequence: CASSFPRRPSYEQYF. CDR3 DNA sequence: TGTGCCAGCAGCTTCCCAAGGCGCCCGTCCTACGAGCAGTACTTC.